Listed below are T cell receptor beta chains from one sample, sequenced in a study of T cells in Graves' hyperthyroidism and ophthalmopathy. One entry per CDR3 protein results from TCRdb running MiXCR on the multiplex PCR reads. The sample comprises 360,000 or so distinct CDR3 sequences, approximately 14% of which are singletons, and about 21% rests with the top ten. Input material: blood. The receptor set was obtained from a woman in her sixties with Graves' ophthalmopathy. CDR3s include the opening cysteine and the closing phenylalanine or tryptophan. A D gene is named only where the DNA matches it firmly. The listing skips clone size in some rows; elsewhere it reads once, few, many or a size class.

clone size: many
D gene: -
J gene: TRBJ2-1
V gene: TRBV29-1
CDR3 DNA: TGCAGCGTTCTAGAGATCAACAATGAGCAGTTCTTC
CDR3 protein: CSVLEINNEQFF

clone size: many
D gene: TRBD1
J gene: TRBJ2-2
V gene: TRBV7-2
CDR3 DNA: TGTGCCAGCATCCTCCAGGGGGCTAGCGCGAACACCGGGGAGCTGTTTTTT
CDR3 protein: CASILQGASANTGELFF

clone size: -
D gene: TRBD2
J gene: TRBJ2-7
V gene: TRBV5-1
CDR3 DNA: TGCGCCAGCAGCTGGGACTACCTCTACGAGCAGTACTTC
CDR3 protein: CASSWDYLYEQYF

clone size: many
D gene: TRBD1
J gene: TRBJ1-4
V gene: TRBV2
CDR3 DNA: TGTGCCAGCAGTGAACGCGGGACAGAGGCAGGTCCGGAGGAAAAACTGTTTTTT
CDR3 protein: CASSERGTEAGPEEKLFF

clone size: many
D gene: -
J gene: TRBJ1-1
V gene: TRBV2
CDR3 DNA: TGTGCCGTTAAGGATGGGGGCACTGAAGCTTTCTTT
CDR3 protein: CAVKDGGTEAFF

clone size: -
D gene: -
J gene: TRBJ2-6
V gene: TRBV3-1
CDR3 DNA: TGTGCCAGCACCCCCGGACGGAGTTTTTTTGGGGCCAACGTCCTGACTTTC
CDR3 protein: CASTPGRSFFGANVLTF

clone size: many
D gene: -
J gene: TRBJ2-1
V gene: TRBV5-4
CDR3 DNA: TGTGCCAGCAGCTTCTACAATGAGCAGTTCTTC
CDR3 protein: CASSFYNEQFF

clone size: many
D gene: TRBD1
J gene: TRBJ2-3
V gene: TRBV6-5
CDR3 DNA: TGTGCCAGCAGTACCTCGACAGGGGCAGATACGCAGTATTTT
CDR3 protein: CASSTSTGADTQYF

clone size: many
D gene: TRBD1
J gene: TRBJ2-5
V gene: TRBV5-1
CDR3 DNA: TGCGCCAGCAGCCCGGACAGGCCGCGGGAGACCCAGTACTTC
CDR3 protein: CASSPDRPRETQYF

clone size: many
D gene: -
J gene: TRBJ1-5
V gene: TRBV4-1
CDR3 DNA: TGCGCCAGCAGCCAGGGAGTGGGATTCCAGCCCCAGCATTTT
CDR3 protein: CASSQGVGFQPQHF

clone size: -
D gene: -
J gene: TRBJ2-7
V gene: TRBV9
CDR3 DNA: TGTGCCAGCAGCGTAGGGGTCTCCCCCTCGGAGCAGTACTTC
CDR3 protein: CASSVGVSPSEQYF

clone size: -
D gene: TRBD1
J gene: TRBJ1-5
V gene: TRBV24-1
CDR3 DNA: TGTGCCACCAGTGCGGGACAGAGGAATCAGCCCCAGCATTTT
CDR3 protein: CATSAGQRNQPQHF

clone size: many
D gene: TRBD2
J gene: TRBJ2-1
V gene: TRBV20-1
CDR3 DNA: TGCAGTGCTAGGGAGGGAGGGAGAAATGAGCAGTTCTTC
CDR3 protein: CSAREGGRNEQFF

clone size: -
D gene: -
J gene: TRBJ1-6
V gene: TRBV7-3
CDR3 DNA: TGTGCCAGCAGCTTAAATCGCGGGGGCGCGTCACCCCTCCACTTT
CDR3 protein: CASSLNRGGASPLHF

clone size: many
D gene: TRBD2
J gene: TRBJ2-1
V gene: TRBV27
CDR3 DNA: TGTGCCAGCAGTCCAAGACTAGCGGTTAACAATGAGCAGTTCTTC
CDR3 protein: CASSPRLAVNNEQFF

clone size: many
D gene: TRBD2
J gene: TRBJ2-1
V gene: TRBV3-1
CDR3 DNA: TGTGCCAGCAGCCCGCCTAGCGGACAAAGCTCCTACAATGAGCAGTTCTTC
CDR3 protein: CASSPPSGQSSYNEQFF

clone size: -
D gene: -
J gene: TRBJ2-3
V gene: TRBV25-1
CDR3 DNA: TGTGCCAGCAGTGATCCCCTCGGGACAACGGATACGCAGTATTTT
CDR3 protein: CASSDPLGTTDTQYF

clone size: few
D gene: TRBD2
J gene: TRBJ2-3
V gene: TRBV7-3
CDR3 DNA: TGTGCCAGCAGCTCTCCCGGGGGGGAGAACACAGATACGCAGTATTTT
CDR3 protein: CASSSPGGENTDTQYF

clone size: many
D gene: TRBD2
J gene: TRBJ2-1
V gene: TRBV20-1
CDR3 DNA: TGCAGTGCTAGTAAGGTAGCGGGAAGAGGGCCCAATGAGCAGTTCTTC
CDR3 protein: CSASKVAGRGPNEQFF

clone size: many
D gene: -
J gene: TRBJ2-3
V gene: TRBV28
CDR3 DNA: TGTGCCAGCAGTTTATTGAGGGCAGATACGCAGTATTTT
CDR3 protein: CASSLLRADTQYF

clone size: few
D gene: -
J gene: TRBJ1-2
V gene: TRBV28
CDR3 DNA: TGTGCCAGCAGCCCGGGGGGTGCAGGGAACTATGGCTACACCTTC
CDR3 protein: CASSPGGAGNYGYTF

clone size: -
D gene: -
J gene: TRBJ1-2
V gene: TRBV10-3
CDR3 DNA: TGTGCCATCAGTGAAAATCAAGGGGGCTATGGCTACACCTTC
CDR3 protein: CAISENQGGYGYTF

clone size: many
D gene: TRBD2
J gene: TRBJ2-7
V gene: TRBV28
CDR3 DNA: TGTGCCAGCAGGAGGACTAGCGGGGTTTACGAGCAGTACTTC
CDR3 protein: CASRRTSGVYEQYF

clone size: many
D gene: TRBD2
J gene: TRBJ2-7
V gene: TRBV11-1
CDR3 DNA: TGTGCCAGCAGCCCTAGCGGGAGGGAAGAGGACGAGCAGTACTTC
CDR3 protein: CASSPSGREEDEQYF

clone size: many
D gene: -
J gene: TRBJ2-7
V gene: TRBV11-2
CDR3 DNA: TGTGCCAGCAGCTTAGGTGTGACAGCAAACTACGAGCAGTACTTC
CDR3 protein: CASSLGVTANYEQYF

clone size: many
D gene: -
J gene: TRBJ1-2
V gene: TRBV30
CDR3 DNA: TGTGCCTGGAGGGGCTATGGCTACACCTTC
CDR3 protein: CAWRGYGYTF

clone size: -
D gene: TRBD1
J gene: TRBJ2-7
V gene: TRBV5-1
CDR3 DNA: TGCGCCAGCAGCAACCGGGCACAGGGGTCGTCGGAGCAGTACTTC
CDR3 protein: CASSNRAQGSSEQYF

clone size: many
D gene: -
J gene: TRBJ1-2
V gene: TRBV5-1
CDR3 DNA: TGCGCCAGCAGCTTTAGAGACACAGATGGCTACACCTTC
CDR3 protein: CASSFRDTDGYTF

clone size: many
D gene: TRBD2
J gene: TRBJ2-3
V gene: TRBV5-1
CDR3 DNA: TGCGCCAGCAGTTCAGCGGGAGGGATAAATACGCAGTATTTT
CDR3 protein: CASSSAGGINTQYF

clone size: many
D gene: TRBD1
J gene: TRBJ2-7
V gene: TRBV18
CDR3 DNA: TGTGCCAGCTCACCCGGGACAGGGGACTACGAGCAGTACTTC
CDR3 protein: CASSPGTGDYEQYF

clone size: many
D gene: -
J gene: TRBJ1-2
V gene: TRBV9
CDR3 DNA: TGTGCCAGCAGCGTCCCCGGGGGACGTTATGGCTACACCTTC
CDR3 protein: CASSVPGGRYGYTF

clone size: many
D gene: TRBD1
J gene: TRBJ1-5
V gene: TRBV15
CDR3 DNA: TGTGCCACCAGCGGGTGGACAGGGCTGAGCAATCAGCCCCAGCATTTT
CDR3 protein: CATSGWTGLSNQPQHF

clone size: -
D gene: -
J gene: TRBJ1-2
V gene: TRBV7-8
CDR3 DNA: TGTGCCAGCAGCGTAGAGGTAGAATCATATGGCTACACCTTC
CDR3 protein: CASSVEVESYGYTF

clone size: many
D gene: -
J gene: TRBJ2-1
V gene: TRBV12-3/TRBV12-4
CDR3 DNA: TGTGCCAGCAGTTGGATCTCCTACAATGAGCAGTTCTTC
CDR3 protein: CASSWISYNEQFF

clone size: many
D gene: -
J gene: TRBJ2-2
V gene: TRBV6-2/TRBV6-3
CDR3 DNA: TGTGCCAGCACCTCGGATGGGGTGGTAGGCTCTGGGGAGCTGTTTTTT
CDR3 protein: CASTSDGVVGSGELFF

clone size: many
D gene: -
J gene: TRBJ1-2
V gene: TRBV2
CDR3 DNA: TGTGCCAGCAGGGGTCAGATTAACTATGGCTACACCTTC
CDR3 protein: CASRGQINYGYTF

clone size: -
D gene: -
J gene: TRBJ2-3
V gene: TRBV20-1
CDR3 DNA: TGCAGTGCCCACGTATCCACCACTTACGCCACAGATACGCAGTATTTT
CDR3 protein: CSAHVSTTYATDTQYF

clone size: many
D gene: -
J gene: TRBJ2-3
V gene: TRBV30
CDR3 DNA: TGTGCCTGGAGCCCCAGCGGGGATACGCAGTATTTT
CDR3 protein: CAWSPSGDTQYF

clone size: many
D gene: -
J gene: TRBJ2-3
V gene: TRBV28
CDR3 DNA: TGTGCCAGCAGTCCCCTGCTCGCGCGGTCTAGCACAGATACGCAGTATTTT
CDR3 protein: CASSPLLARSSTDTQYF

clone size: many
D gene: TRBD2
J gene: TRBJ2-1
V gene: TRBV7-8
CDR3 DNA: TGTGCCAGCAGCTTAGAGTGGGGCGGGGGCAATGAGCAGTTCTTC
CDR3 protein: CASSLEWGGGNEQFF

clone size: -
D gene: TRBD2
J gene: TRBJ2-7
V gene: TRBV6-1
CDR3 DNA: TGTGCCAGCAGCCCCGGACTAGCGGGAGTAAACGAGCAGTACTTC
CDR3 protein: CASSPGLAGVNEQYF

clone size: many
D gene: -
J gene: TRBJ1-5
V gene: TRBV12-3/TRBV12-4
CDR3 DNA: TGTGCCAGCAGTAATAGCAATCAGCCCCAGCATTTT
CDR3 protein: CASSNSNQPQHF

clone size: -
D gene: -
J gene: TRBJ1-6
V gene: TRBV9
CDR3 DNA: TGTGCCAGCAGCGTAGAGGGTCGCGATTCACCCCTCCACTTT
CDR3 protein: CASSVEGRDSPLHF

clone size: many
D gene: -
J gene: TRBJ1-2
V gene: TRBV14
CDR3 DNA: TGTGCCAGCAGCCAAGACAGGGCTAACTATGGCTACACCTTC
CDR3 protein: CASSQDRANYGYTF

clone size: many
D gene: -
J gene: TRBJ2-7
V gene: TRBV5-1
CDR3 DNA: TGCGCCAGCAGCTTGGAGGGGAGCGTGGCCTACGAGCAGTACTTC
CDR3 protein: CASSLEGSVAYEQYF

clone size: -
D gene: TRBD2
J gene: TRBJ2-3
V gene: TRBV27
CDR3 DNA: TGTGCCAGCAGCAAAAGGACTAGCGGGAGGGATACGCAGTATTTT
CDR3 protein: CASSKRTSGRDTQYF

clone size: few
D gene: -
J gene: TRBJ2-6
V gene: TRBV5-6
CDR3 DNA: TGTGCCAGCAGCTTGGGGTTGTCCAGGTTCTCTGGGGCCAACGTCCTGACTTTC
CDR3 protein: CASSLGLSRFSGANVLTF

clone size: -
D gene: -
J gene: TRBJ2-5
V gene: TRBV6-1
CDR3 DNA: TGTGCCAGCAGTCATGTCCGGGACGGAGAGACCCAGTACTTC
CDR3 protein: CASSHVRDGETQYF

clone size: many
D gene: TRBD1
J gene: TRBJ1-1
V gene: TRBV20-1
CDR3 DNA: TGCAGTGCTAGGTCAGGGGGCGACGCTGAAGCTTTCTTT
CDR3 protein: CSARSGGDAEAFF